The 11 T cell receptor beta chains below all came from one sample that was sequenced in a study of shared clonotypes between healthy human individuals. Naivety among CD8 cells was defined by CD45RO negativity and positive CCR7 selection, thereby excluding terminally differentiated effector memory CD45RA+ cells. This table comes from immunoSEQ multiplex PCR, and its TCRdb copy is limited to in-frame clones, with some not included. Among some 2 million clones listed, about 95% were seen once. The specimen sequenced was naive CD8+ T cells sorted from blood. All receptors derive from a young man in good health.

V usage is TRBV9 and J usage is TRBJ2-7; D gene ambiguous. Trimming cost V 0 bases and J 2 bases, with 12 bases left between them. From germline, CDR1 is SGDLS and CDR2 YYNGEE. The CDR3 covers 15 residues. Written as DNA, the CDR3 is TGTGCCAGCAGCGTAGACGGAGACCTCGCCTACGAGCAGTACTTC. Translation gives CASSVDGDLAYEQYF.

J is TRBJ2-2 and V is TRBV9; 7 nucleotides match TRBD1. This CDR3 has 17 residues. Germline V gene data show CDR1 as SGDLS and CDR2 as YYNGEE. The ends lost 0 bases at V and 1 base at J; junction bases unmatched: 6. The CDR3: CASSVGPGTVNTGELFF. CDR3 DNA: TGTGCCAGCAGCGTAGGCCCCGGGACAGTGAACACCGGGGAGCTGTTTTTT.

The chain links TRBV21-1 to TRBJ1-2; the D segment call TRBD1 is taken from the table without a DNA check. TRBV21-1 counts as a pseudogene. The CDR3 is 14 amino acids. CDR3 nucleotide sequence: TGTGCCAGCAGCCTCCGGACAGGTCCCTATGGCTACACCTTC. It is translated as CASSLRTGPYGYTF.

To note about this clone: At the DNA level, this CDR3 is encoded by other sequences in the same sample as well. The chain recombines TRBV7-9 with TRBJ2-7, with D uncertain. V dropped 5 bases and J dropped 3 bases, with 8 bases sitting between them. The CDR3 sequence is 12 residues long. The germline V gene has CDR1 SEHNR and CDR2 FQNEAQ (reference sequence). The CDR3 loop is CASSPPNYEQYF. The CDR3 DNA reads as TGTGCCAGCAGCCCCCCCAACTACGAGCAGTACTTC.

The chain employs TRBV2 and TRBJ1-1; D not resolved. The CDR3 is made up of 14 amino acids. Trimming removed 4 bases at V and 5 bases at J, with 14 bases between. The germline gives CDR1 SNHLY, CDR2 FYNNEI. This CDR3 is CASSGPLGGTEAFF. CDR3 nucleotides: TGTGCCAGCAGTGGGCCCCTGGGTGGGACTGAAGCTTTCTTT.

The CDR3 here is CASSDPLPALAGADTQYF. The CDR3 DNA follows: TGTGCCAGCAGTGATCCACTGCCAGCGCTAGCGGGGGCAGATACGCAGTATTTT. The V call is TRBV6-1, the J call TRBJ2-3; TRBD2 matches 10 bases. The CDR3 extends over 18 amino acids. From germline, CDR1 is MNHNS and CDR2 SASEGT. With V trimmed by 3 bases and J by 4 bases, 13 bases remained unmatched.

The chain uses TRBV13 and TRBJ2-1; a weak D match, TRBD2 (6 bases). The CDR3 consists of 15 residues. With 0 bases removed from V and 4 bases from J, the gap between germline ends came to 10 bases. In germline, CDR1 is PRHDT, CDR2 FYEKMQ (reference sequence). The CDR3 DNA reads TGTGCCAGCAGCTTAGGGCGGGGTGAATACAATGAGCAGTTCTTC. Amino acid sequence: CASSLGRGEYNEQFF.

J is TRBJ1-5 and V is TRBV6-1; D remains unclear. V was trimmed by 6 bases and J by 5 bases, leaving 14 bases between them. CDR3 length equals 14 residues. Looked up from germline, CDR1 is MNHNS and CDR2 is SASEGT. The CDR3, as DNA: TGTGCCAGCAGCCAAGGGAGTTTTTATCAGCCCCAGCATTTT. It translates to CASSQGSFYQPQHF.

As concerns this clone: Other DNA sequences in the sample encode the same CDR3. The J gene is TRBJ1-5, the V gene TRBV5-1; 7 bases align to TRBD1. The CDR3 loop spans 14 amino acids. Germline values: CDR1 SGHRS, CDR2 YFSETQ. V dropped 0 bases and J dropped 6; count of bases not matched to a gene: 3. CDR3 amino acids: CASSLEQGIQPQHF. CDR3 nucleotides: TGCGCCAGCAGCTTGGAACAGGGGATTCAGCCCCAGCATTTT.

This sequence joins TRBV19 and TRBJ1-1; D is possibly TRBD1 (5 bases). The CDR3 sequence is 12 residues long. Germline V gene lookup returns CDR1 LNHDA and CDR2 SQIVND (reference sequence). With 6 bases removed from V and 6 bases from J, the gap between germline ends came to 11 bases. The CDR3 DNA sequence: TGTGCCAGTAGAATTGGGACCGCTGAAGCTTTCTTT. This translates into CASRIGTAEAFF.

The genes are TRBV10-3 and TRBJ2-1; 11 bases align to TRBD2. The V and J ends lost 9 bases and 7 bases, in that order; junction bases with no gene match: 5. Germline CDR1 and CDR2: ENHRY and SYGVKD. The CDR3 covers 13 residues. CDR3 protein: CAMTSGARNEQFF. Here the CDR3 DNA reads TGTGCCATGACTAGCGGGGCTAGAAATGAGCAGTTCTTC.